These T cell receptor beta chains were read from a single sample in a study of blood T cell repertoires in COVID-19. Assay used: immunoSEQ multiplex PCR; TCRdb lists only in-frame clones, some missing. Among 200,000 or so clones listed, 70% to 85% were seen once. The sequencing input was peripheral blood. Receptors were obtained from a woman in her 30s with acute or convalescent COVID-19. CDR3s include the opening cysteine and the closing phenylalanine or tryptophan. A D gene is named only where the DNA matches it firmly. For some rows the clone size is stated as once, few or many, or as a class when expanded; others skip it.

clone size: NA
V gene: TRBV2
D gene: TRBD2
J gene: TRBJ2-3
CDR3 protein: CASSERRGTDTQYF
CDR3 DNA: TGTGCCAGCAGTGAAAGGCGGGGGACAGATACGCAGTATTTT

clone size: NA
V gene: TRBV9
D gene: TRBD2
J gene: TRBJ2-3
CDR3 protein: CASTSEGRADTQYF
CDR3 DNA: TGTGCCAGCACGTCGGAGGGGAGGGCAGATACGCAGTATTTT

clone size: few
V gene: TRBV30
D gene: NA
J gene: TRBJ1-3
CDR3 protein: CAWSTGVSGNTIYF
CDR3 DNA: TGTGCCTGGAGTACAGGAGTCTCTGGAAACACCATATATTTT

clone size: NA
V gene: TRBV10-3
D gene: TRBD1
J gene: TRBJ1-2
CDR3 protein: CAISRQGTKGVNYGYTF
CDR3 DNA: TGTGCCATCAGCAGACAGGGGACGAAAGGTGTAAACTATGGCTACACCTTC

clone size: once
V gene: TRBV7-2
D gene: NA
J gene: TRBJ1-2
CDR3 protein: CASSLGVGGFGYTF
CDR3 DNA: TGTGCCAGCAGCTTAGGGGTCGGGGGATTTGGCTACACCTTC

clone size: NA
V gene: TRBV19
D gene: TRBD1
J gene: TRBJ1-2
CDR3 protein: CASSIGDSIYGYTF
CDR3 DNA: TGTGCCAGTAGTATAGGGGACAGTATCTATGGCTACACCTTC

clone size: few
V gene: TRBV10-1
D gene: NA
J gene: TRBJ1-5
CDR3 protein: CASSAGQGSNQPQHF
CDR3 DNA: TGCGCCAGCAGTGCCGGCCAGGGGAGCAATCAGCCCCAGCATTTT

clone size: NA
V gene: TRBV27
D gene: TRBD2
J gene: TRBJ2-1
CDR3 protein: CASRLRLAGRDEQFF
CDR3 DNA: TGTGCCAGCAGGCTCAGACTAGCGGGGAGGGATGAGCAGTTCTTC

clone size: NA
V gene: TRBV30
D gene: NA
J gene: TRBJ2-1
CDR3 protein: CAWSVGQGYNEQFF
CDR3 DNA: TGTGCCTGGAGTGTTGGCCAGGGGTACAATGAGCAGTTCTTC

clone size: NA
V gene: TRBV19
D gene: TRBD1
J gene: TRBJ1-2
CDR3 protein: CASSRDSGPGGYGYTF
CDR3 DNA: TGTGCCAGTAGTCGGGACAGCGGCCCAGGTGGCTATGGCTACACCTTC

clone size: once
V gene: TRBV19
D gene: NA
J gene: TRBJ1-1
CDR3 protein: CASSIDLTVLEAFF
CDR3 DNA: TGTGCCAGTAGTATAGATTTGACAGTACTTGAAGCTTTCTTT

clone size: NA
V gene: TRBV28
D gene: TRBD1
J gene: TRBJ1-1
CDR3 protein: CASRGQALNTEAFF
CDR3 DNA: TGTGCCAGCAGGGGACAGGCTTTGAACACTGAAGCTTTCTTT

clone size: few
V gene: TRBV28
D gene: TRBD1
J gene: TRBJ2-1
CDR3 protein: CASVQGAFSYNEQFF
CDR3 DNA: TGTGCCAGTGTACAGGGGGCATTTTCCTACAATGAGCAGTTCTTC

clone size: NA
V gene: TRBV5-4
D gene: TRBD1
J gene: TRBJ2-7
CDR3 protein: CASSFQDRGAYEQYF
CDR3 DNA: TGTGCCAGCAGCTTCCAGGACAGGGGAGCCTACGAGCAGTACTTC

clone size: NA
V gene: TRBV20-1
D gene: TRBD1
J gene: TRBJ2-7
CDR3 protein: CSAKDRYKQYF
CDR3 DNA: TGCAGTGCTAAGGACAGGTACAAGCAGTACTTC

clone size: NA
V gene: TRBV5-1
D gene: NA
J gene: TRBJ2-7
CDR3 protein: CASSPPGPGVDF
CDR3 DNA: TGCGCCAGCAGCCCCCCGGGCCCCGGGGTTGACTTC

clone size: NA
V gene: TRBV19
D gene: NA
J gene: TRBJ1-2
CDR3 protein: CASKILHRDNYGYTF
CDR3 DNA: TGTGCCAGCAAGATTTTACACAGGGATAACTATGGCTACACCTTC

clone size: NA
V gene: TRBV9
D gene: TRBD1
J gene: TRBJ2-7
CDR3 protein: CASSVVDRGYEQYF
CDR3 DNA: TGTGCCAGCAGCGTAGTGGACAGGGGCTACGAGCAGTACTTC

clone size: NA
V gene: TRBV3-1/TRBV3-2
D gene: NA
J gene: TRBJ2-7
CDR3 protein: CASRDSGLSYEQYF
CDR3 DNA: TGTGCCAGCCGCGATAGCGGCCTCTCCTACGAGCAGTACTTC

clone size: few
V gene: TRBV5-1
D gene: TRBD2
J gene: TRBJ2-7
CDR3 protein: CASSSSRGGMYEQYF
CDR3 DNA: TGCGCCAGCAGCTCCAGTCGCGGGGGGATGTACGAGCAGTACTTC

clone size: NA
V gene: TRBV27
D gene: TRBD1
J gene: TRBJ1-2
CDR3 protein: CASSLLLRGQGAPLSYTF
CDR3 DNA: TGTGCCAGCAGTTTATTATTGAGGGGACAGGGGGCCCCTCTGAGCTACACCTTC

clone size: few
V gene: TRBV6-2/TRBV6-3
D gene: TRBD2
J gene: TRBJ2-3
CDR3 protein: CASSYSKRGPTDTQYF
CDR3 DNA: TGTGCCAGCAGTTACTCAAAGCGGGGCCCCACAGATACGCAGTATTTT

clone size: once
V gene: TRBV27
D gene: NA
J gene: TRBJ1-6
CDR3 protein: CASSSLTGYNSPLHF
CDR3 DNA: TGTGCCAGCAGTTCCCTGACAGGCTATAATTCACCCCTCCACTTT

clone size: once
V gene: TRBV19
D gene: TRBD1
J gene: TRBJ1-3
CDR3 protein: CASSNSDRGALSSGNTIYF
CDR3 DNA: TGTGCCAGTAGTAATTCCGACAGGGGGGCATTATCCTCTGGAAACACCATATATTTT

clone size: NA
V gene: TRBV3-1/TRBV3-2
D gene: NA
J gene: TRBJ2-2
CDR3 protein: CASSQDKGTGELFF
CDR3 DNA: TGTGCCAGCAGCCAAGATAAGGGGACCGGGGAGCTGTTTTTT

clone size: once
V gene: TRBV2
D gene: TRBD2
J gene: TRBJ2-1
CDR3 protein: CASRKPVGTSVGEQFF
CDR3 DNA: TGTGCCAGCAGAAAACCGGTTGGGACTAGCGTCGGTGAGCAGTTCTTC

clone size: NA
V gene: TRBV27
D gene: TRBD1
J gene: TRBJ1-3
CDR3 protein: CASRPTGGPNTIYF
CDR3 DNA: TGTGCCAGCAGGCCCACAGGGGGTCCAAACACCATATATTTT

clone size: NA
V gene: TRBV7-6
D gene: NA
J gene: TRBJ2-7
CDR3 protein: CASSLAPGSYEQYF
CDR3 DNA: TGTGCCAGCAGCTTAGCGCCAGGTTCCTACGAGCAGTACTTC

clone size: NA
V gene: TRBV12-3/TRBV12-4
D gene: NA
J gene: TRBJ1-6
CDR3 protein: CASSLTRVSPLHF
CDR3 DNA: TGTGCCAGCAGCCTTACGCGGGTCTCACCCCTCCACTTT

clone size: NA
V gene: TRBV5-1
D gene: TRBD1
J gene: TRBJ1-3
CDR3 protein: CASSGDRAGSGNTIYF
CDR3 DNA: TGCGCCAGCAGCGGGGACAGGGCTGGTTCTGGAAACACCATATATTTT

clone size: NA
V gene: TRBV5-6
D gene: TRBD1
J gene: TRBJ2-2
CDR3 protein: CASMSMVRDRGRSGELFF
CDR3 DNA: TGTGCCAGCATGTCAATGGTGCGGGACAGGGGGCGAAGCGGGGAGCTGTTTTTT

clone size: NA
V gene: TRBV9
D gene: TRBD2
J gene: TRBJ2-3
CDR3 protein: CASSVSSGGFGLTDTQYF
CDR3 DNA: TGTGCCAGCAGCGTATCTAGCGGGGGGTTCGGCCTCACAGATACGCAGTATTTT

clone size: NA
V gene: TRBV10-3
D gene: NA
J gene: TRBJ2-1
CDR3 protein: CAISESRGLDSVSYNEQFF
CDR3 DNA: TGTGCCATCAGTGAGTCGCGGGGGTTGGACAGCGTCTCCTACAATGAGCAGTTCTTC

clone size: NA
V gene: TRBV6-5
D gene: TRBD1
J gene: TRBJ1-5
CDR3 protein: CASSPRGQGNQPQHF
CDR3 DNA: TGTGCCAGCAGTCCCAGGGGGCAAGGGAATCAGCCCCAGCATTTT

clone size: NA
V gene: TRBV19
D gene: NA
J gene: TRBJ2-1
CDR3 protein: CASRAGTQNEQFF
CDR3 DNA: TGTGCCAGTAGGGCCGGGACACAAAATGAGCAGTTCTTC

clone size: NA
V gene: TRBV19
D gene: NA
J gene: TRBJ2-1
CDR3 protein: CASMYTAPYNEQFF
CDR3 DNA: TGTGCCAGCATGTACACCGCACCCTACAATGAGCAGTTCTTC

clone size: NA
V gene: TRBV7-5
D gene: NA
J gene: TRBJ1-4
CDR3 protein: CVRSSLRQGIGEKLFF
CDR3 DNA: TGTGTCAGAAGCTCCCTCAGACAGGGGATAGGTGAAAAACTGTTTTTT

clone size: NA
V gene: TRBV27
D gene: NA
J gene: TRBJ2-5
CDR3 protein: CASSLGLEYQETQYF
CDR3 DNA: TGTGCCAGCAGCTTGGGACTGGAGTACCAAGAGACCCAGTACTTC

clone size: NA
V gene: TRBV13
D gene: NA
J gene: TRBJ2-1
CDR3 protein: CASSARTGYNEQFF
CDR3 DNA: TGTGCCAGCAGCGCCCGAACAGGGTACAATGAGCAGTTCTTC

clone size: NA
V gene: TRBV27
D gene: TRBD1
J gene: TRBJ1-5
CDR3 protein: CASSQLGQGALQPQHF
CDR3 DNA: TGTGCCAGCAGCCAACTCGGACAGGGGGCCCTTCAGCCCCAGCATTTT

clone size: few
V gene: TRBV5-4
D gene: NA
J gene: TRBJ2-1
CDR3 protein: CASSLPGALRNEQFF
CDR3 DNA: TGTGCCAGCAGCTTACCAGGGGCCCTTCGAAATGAGCAGTTCTTC

clone size: NA
V gene: TRBV30
D gene: NA
J gene: TRBJ1-3
CDR3 protein: CAWAGTTLSTIYF
CDR3 DNA: TGTGCCTGGGCCGGGACTACCCTTAGCACCATATATTTT

clone size: NA
V gene: TRBV28
D gene: NA
J gene: TRBJ1-4
CDR3 protein: CATQGRVNEKLFF
CDR3 DNA: TGTGCCACCCAGGGCAGAGTTAATGAAAAACTGTTTTTT

clone size: NA
V gene: TRBV4-1
D gene: NA
J gene: TRBJ2-7
CDR3 protein: CASSQDGGVTYEQYF
CDR3 DNA: TGCGCCAGCAGCCAAGATGGAGGCGTGACCTACGAGCAGTACTTC

clone size: once
V gene: TRBV10-3
D gene: TRBD2
J gene: TRBJ2-5
CDR3 protein: CAIRGTSGHQETQYF
CDR3 DNA: TGTGCCATCAGGGGGACTAGCGGGCACCAAGAGACCCAGTACTTC

clone size: few
V gene: TRBV5-6
D gene: NA
J gene: TRBJ1-6
CDR3 protein: CASSFRGTGNSPLHF
CDR3 DNA: TGTGCCAGCAGCTTTAGGGGTACGGGTAATTCACCCCTCCACTTT

clone size: NA
V gene: TRBV30
D gene: TRBD2
J gene: TRBJ2-1
CDR3 protein: CAATVERGGHEQFF
CDR3 DNA: TGTGCCGCAACCGTAGAGCGGGGGGGCCACGAGCAGTTCTTC

clone size: NA
V gene: TRBV7-2
D gene: NA
J gene: TRBJ2-1
CDR3 protein: CASSLQNEQFF
CDR3 DNA: TGTGCCAGCAGCTTACAGAATGAGCAGTTCTTC

clone size: NA
V gene: TRBV6-1
D gene: NA
J gene: TRBJ1-1
CDR3 protein: CASSEASRTNTEAFF
CDR3 DNA: TGTGCCAGCAGTGAAGCCTCTAGAACGAACACTGAAGCTTTCTTT

clone size: once
V gene: TRBV5-8
D gene: TRBD2
J gene: TRBJ2-1
CDR3 protein: CASSSGTSGINEQFF
CDR3 DNA: TGTGCCAGCAGCTCGGGGACTAGCGGGATCAATGAGCAGTTCTTC

clone size: NA
V gene: TRBV19
D gene: NA
J gene: TRBJ1-5
CDR3 protein: CASSPADRYNQPQHF
CDR3 DNA: TGTGCCAGTAGTCCCGCCGACAGGTACAATCAGCCCCAGCATTTT

clone size: NA
V gene: TRBV28
D gene: NA
J gene: TRBJ2-5
CDR3 protein: CASSFPADQETQYF
CDR3 DNA: TGTGCCAGCAGTTTTCCGGCGGACCAAGAGACCCAGTACTTC

clone size: NA
V gene: TRBV29-1
D gene: TRBD2
J gene: TRBJ2-3
CDR3 protein: CSVWSRGETDTQYF
CDR3 DNA: TGCAGCGTTTGGAGTCGGGGGGAAACAGATACGCAGTATTTT